The 10 T cell receptor beta chains in this list originate from one sample, sequenced in a study of blood T cell repertoires in COVID-19. Assay: immunoSEQ multiplex PCR; the TCRdb copy retains only in-frame clones and omits some. The repertoire holds around 180,000 clones, with about 74% as singletons. Sequencing used peripheral blood. These receptors all come from an elderly woman with acute or convalescent COVID-19.

This clone was seen a few times. The V call is TRBV24-1, the J call TRBJ2-1; TRBD1 might be the D (5 bases). V shed 4 bases and J shed 3 bases, with 12 bases lying between them. The CDR3 has 15 residues. From germline, CDR1 is KGHDR and CDR2 SFDVKD. This CDR3 is CATSDPGQIYNEQFF. The CDR3, as DNA: TGTGCCACCAGTGACCCCGGACAAATCTACAATGAGCAGTTCTTC.

The CDR3 DNA is TGTGCCAGCAGTTCAACCCGATGGGGAGGGGAGACAGATACGCAGTATTTT. This gives the protein CASSSTRWGGETDTQYF. V gene TRBV28 combines with J gene TRBJ2-3; 7 bases map to TRBD2. CDR1 and CDR2 from the germline V gene are MDHEN and SYDVKM. The CDR3 consists of 17 residues. With V trimmed by 4 bases and J by 3 bases, 13 bases remained unmatched.

The chain carries TRBV7-9 and TRBJ1-4, with a tentative D call TRBD1 (5 bases). The CDR3 is 16 amino acids. Trimming stripped 0 bases from V and 7 bases from J, with 15 bases between. The germline gives CDR1 SEHNR, CDR2 FQNEAQ (reference sequence). The CDR3 DNA reads as TGTGCCAGCAGCTTAGCGACAGTTTGGGGTACTGAAAAACTGTTTTTT. It encodes CASSLATVWGTEKLFF.

The table lists this clone with many counts. The genes are TRBV11-3 and TRBJ2-2; D unclear. V was trimmed by 5 bases and J by 1 base, leaving 5 bases between them. This CDR3 spans 13 amino acids. Germline values: CDR1 SGHNT, CDR2 YENEEA. CDR3 region: CASSQQNTGELFF. In DNA form, the CDR3 reads TGTGCCAGCAGCCAACAGAACACCGGGGAGCTGTTTTTT.

DNA of the CDR3: TGTGCCAGCAGCCCCAGACAGGGGGGAGGTAATGAAAAACTGTTTTTT. Its protein is CASSPRQGGGNEKLFF. J is TRBJ1-4 and V is TRBV3-1 (or the pseudogene TRBV3-2); TRBD1 matches at 9 bases. V lost 4 bases and J lost 4; bases outside the gene matches: 7. The V gene's germline CDR1 is LGHDT and CDR2 YNNKEL (reference sequence). This CDR3 has 16 amino acids.

The chain carries TRBV18 and TRBJ2-3; 9 bases match TRBD2. Germline loops: CDR1 KGHSH, CDR2 LQKENI. CDR3 length: 14 amino acids. V trimming: 0 bases; J trimming: 5 bases; junction bases outside the gene matches: 0. CDR3 sequence reads: CASSPPAGGDTQYF. In DNA, the CDR3 is TGTGCCAGCTCACCACCAGCGGGGGGAGATACGCAGTATTTT.

The V and J genes are TRBV28 and TRBJ2-7; tentative D call: TRBD1 (6 bases). Germline CDR1 reads MDHEN; CDR2 reads SYDVKM. This CDR3 region has 14 residues. V lost 2 bases to trimming and J lost 5 bases, with 13 bases between them. The CDR3 bases are TGTGCCAGCAGTTTAACCCTAGGGGACAACGAGCAGTACTTC. As protein: CASSLTLGDNEQYF.

V usage is TRBV9 and J usage is TRBJ1-2, with a possible D match to TRBD1 (6 bases). This CDR3 is built from 15 residues. Trimming took off 4 bases at V and 5 bases at J, with 18 bases between the two ends. Per germline, CDR1 SGDLS and CDR2 YYNGEE. In nucleotides, the CDR3 is TGTGCCAGCAGCACCAACAGGGAGTTGCATTATGGCTACACCTTC. Residues: CASSTNRELHYGYTF. Full variable domain (rest looked up from reference TRBV9 and TRBJ1-2): DSGVTQTPKHLITATGQRVTLRCSPRSGDLSVYWYQQSLDQGLQFLIQYYNGEERAKGNILERFSAQQFPDLHSELNLSSLELGDSALYFCASSTNRELHYGYTFGSGTRLTVV.

Remarks on this clone: Its ends do not fully match the called genes, so a read error is possible. This chain joins TRBV7-9 and TRBJ2-1; the match to TRBD2 covers 10 bases. CDR1 and CDR2 (germline): SEHNR, FQNEAQ (reference sequence). The CDR3 loop spans 14 amino acids. The CDR3 sequence: CASSLAATSGTLLF. The DNA of the CDR3 is TGTGCCAGCAGCTTAGCCGCAACTAGCGGGACGTTGCTCTTC.

This clone was counted once. This chain joins TRBV6-5 and TRBJ1-4, with 9 positions matching TRBD1. J was trimmed by 0 bases and V by 5 bases; bases with no gene match: 1. Germline CDR1 and CDR2: MNHEY and SVGAGI. The CDR3 runs 15 residues. The CDR3 loop reads CASSRQGATNEKLFF. The CDR3 DNA reads as TGTGCCAGCAGTCGACAGGGGGCAACTAATGAAAAACTGTTTTTT.